This T cell receptor beta chain was recorded in a study of molecular identifiers for immune sequencing clone quantification. Making the bulk TCR libraries relied on previously described methods and listed TCR primers. TCRdb re-analysed the PCR reads in MiXCR, keeping a single row per CDR3 protein. This sample has roughly 630,000 distinct CDR3 sequences, with about 25% found just once. Comment on this clonotype: It may be a read error: a sequence one base away is much more abundant.

Sorted inputs of about 19,000 to 1,000,000 cells, with 10%, 30% or 50% RNA, yielded naive CD8 libraries. The CDR3 is 15 residues long. Germline assignment: CDR1 LGHDT and CDR2 YNNKEL (reference sequence). The source of this sequence is a human donor in good health. Some libraries in this study had Jurkat cell RNA spiked in. The sequenced material came from naive CD8+ T cells from blood, with Jurkat cell RNA spiked in. As to subset: FACS-sorted CD8+CD4-CCR7+CD45RA+ naive T cells. The chain recombines TRBV3-1 with TRBJ2-7; perhaps TRBD2 as D (6 bases). The CDR3 sequence is CARSQVGGQAYEQYF. As DNA, the CDR3 is TGTGCCCGCAGCCAAGTCGGAGGGCAGGCCTACGAGCAGTACTTC.